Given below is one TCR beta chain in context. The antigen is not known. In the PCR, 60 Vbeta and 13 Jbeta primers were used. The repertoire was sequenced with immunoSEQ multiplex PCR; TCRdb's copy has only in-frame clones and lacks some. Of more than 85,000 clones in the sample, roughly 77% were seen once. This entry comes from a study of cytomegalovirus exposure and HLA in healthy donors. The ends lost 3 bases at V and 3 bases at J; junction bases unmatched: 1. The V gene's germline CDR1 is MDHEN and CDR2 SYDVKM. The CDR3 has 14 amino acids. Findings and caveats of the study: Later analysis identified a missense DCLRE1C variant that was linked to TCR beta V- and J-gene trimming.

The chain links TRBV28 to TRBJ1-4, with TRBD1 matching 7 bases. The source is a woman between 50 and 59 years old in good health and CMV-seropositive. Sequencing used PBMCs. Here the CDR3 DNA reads TGTGCCAGCAGTTTTACAGGGGCTAATGAAAAACTGTTTTTT. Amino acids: CASSFTGANEKLFF.